The T cell receptor beta chain described here comes from a study of shared clonotypes between healthy human individuals. Regarding the study as a whole: Large depth notwithstanding, sorted-subset sequencing proved incomplete by rarefaction. Read depth was anticipated to influence clonotype sharing among donors.

Of note for this clone: The antigen remains unidentified.

The authors split each subset's genomic DNA evenly across several immunoSEQ plates. This table comes from immunoSEQ multiplex PCR, and its TCRdb copy is limited to in-frame clones, with some not included. The sample lists a few hundred thousand clones, roughly 95% occurring once. The naive CD8 population came from CD45RO-negative cells selected for CCR7, without terminally differentiated effector memory CD45RA+ cells. The TCR originated in a woman younger than 45 in good health. Source material: naive CD8+ T cells sorted from blood.

The CDR3, as DNA: TGTGCCAGCAGTTTTTTCTCCACCTCCTACGAGCAGTACTTC. This gives the protein CASSFFSTSYEQYF. This chain uses TRBV27 with TRBJ2-7, with no clear D. This CDR3 region has 14 residues. In germline, CDR1 is MNHEY, CDR2 SMNVEV (reference sequence). The V gene lost 3 bases and the J gene lost 0 bases, with 9 bases spanning the gap.